This T cell receptor beta chain was profiled in a study of blood T cells in healthy people across ages (dated by TCRdb to 2014 to 2015). Looking at the study overall: In model experiments, roughly one uniquely barcoded TCR beta cDNA molecule per two T cells was captured by template switching. Using the same blood draw, the study looked at two additional independent replicas of 1 million unique cDNA reads for two donors, one aged 18 to 29 and the other aged 80 or older. To track age-related changes in TCR beta repertoire diversity, the study relied on deep sequencing normalized with unique cDNA molecular identifiers. Four age groups were formed from the donors: young (average roughly 15 years), middle-aged (less than 40), aged (under 70) and long-lived (approximately 78). To avoid experimental bias, donors of different ages were spread randomly across the sequencing lanes. Here is what the overall study found, with its caveats: A strong correlation was found between observed TCR beta diversity and the percentage of naive T cells measured by flow cytometry. Observed TCR beta diversity per million T cells fell roughly linearly with age, and a significant reduction was already apparent by age around 40. Estimates of total diversity based on one million sequenced T cells were regarded as lower bounds and as underestimates. The CMV infection status of donors was not known, potentially confounding age-related changes in expanded clonotypes. Compared with the aged group, the long-lived group had more naive CD4+ T cells, fewer expanded clones and increased TCR diversity, suggesting age selection. Bulk unsorted PBMC profiling prevented conclusive comparison of naive and antigen-experienced compartments.

The V and J ends are trimmed by 3 bases and 4 bases, leaving 9 bases between them. From the cysteine through the phenylalanine, the CDR3 covers 13 amino acids. The CDR3 DNA has 39 bases and is translated from base 1. Systemically healthy Caucasian individuals from Russia, approximately 39 in total and aged 6 to 90 years, were included as donors. Each donor gave ten milliliters of peripheral blood, collected into EDTA-treated Vacutainer tubes. Ficoll-Paque density-gradient centrifugation was used to isolate PBMCs, with at least 7 million per sample. Total RNA, at least 6 micrograms per sample, was extracted from PBMCs with Trizol reagent. The percentages of naive CD45RAhigh/CD27high T cells were determined by flow cytometry on a PBMC aliquot from every donor. Libraries were built with 5' RACE. The sequencing machine was an Illumina HiSeq 2500. A second PCR of 7 to 11 cycles was performed with a sample-barcoded 5' primer and a J-beta primer mix. Each TCR beta cDNA molecule received a unique molecular identifier from a template-switch 5' adaptor carrying 12 random nucleotides. Each sample yielded at least 3 million CDR3-containing paired-end reads. The Mint cDNA synthesis kit, primed by a TRBC-specific oligonucleotide, was used to synthesize first-strand cDNA from all RNA. Following uracil-DNA glycosylase treatment, all cDNA underwent a first 18-cycle PCR with the universal primers M1SS and BC2_uni_R. The source study handled its data this way. Each sample was normalized by randomly selecting 1 million high-quality reads, each carrying a distinct molecular identifier. Instead of being binned into consensus sequences, reads that shared molecular identifiers were thrown out. MiTCR, run with a Q25 quality threshold and the strictest error-elimination algorithm, handled CDR3 identification, clonotype clustering and error correction. A nonparametric unseen species model with Euler transformation was used to estimate a lower bound on total TCR beta diversity. TCRdb redid the processing of the public reads, applying fastp at Q25 and MiXCR, and retained in-frame beta chains. Each entry is one CDR3 protein sequence, shown with its most common DNA and genes. TCRdb, not the original authors, processed these V and J calls. The sample data list about 2 million distinct CDR3 sequences, and approximately 50% of these were observed just once. The ten largest account for around 2.1% of the sample.

In regard to this clonotype: Its antigen has not been determined. No base qualities exist here, and no much larger clone lies one base off it.

Specimen: blood. This clonotype originated in a woman in her 40s in good health. The sequence is built from TRBV12-3 or TRBV12-4 and TRBJ1-1; a confident D gene designation cannot be given. The CDR3 region reads CASSFAISTEAFF. Here is the DNA: TGTGCCAGCAGTTTCGCAATAAGCACTGAAGCTTTCTTT.